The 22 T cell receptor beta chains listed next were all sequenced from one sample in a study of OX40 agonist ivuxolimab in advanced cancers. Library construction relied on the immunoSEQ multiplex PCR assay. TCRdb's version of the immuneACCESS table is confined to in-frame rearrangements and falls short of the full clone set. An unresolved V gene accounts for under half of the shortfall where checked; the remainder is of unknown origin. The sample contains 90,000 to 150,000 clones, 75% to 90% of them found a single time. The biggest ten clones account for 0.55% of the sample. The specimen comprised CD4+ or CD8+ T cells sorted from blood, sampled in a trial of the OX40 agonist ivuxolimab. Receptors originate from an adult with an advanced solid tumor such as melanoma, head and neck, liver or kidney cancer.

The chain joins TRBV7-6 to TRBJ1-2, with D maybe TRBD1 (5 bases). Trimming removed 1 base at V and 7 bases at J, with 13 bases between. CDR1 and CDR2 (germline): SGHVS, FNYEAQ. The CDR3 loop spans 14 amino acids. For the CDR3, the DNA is TGTGCCAGCAGCTTAGGGGCAGGGACGATTGGCTACACCTTC. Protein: CASSLGAGTIGYTF.

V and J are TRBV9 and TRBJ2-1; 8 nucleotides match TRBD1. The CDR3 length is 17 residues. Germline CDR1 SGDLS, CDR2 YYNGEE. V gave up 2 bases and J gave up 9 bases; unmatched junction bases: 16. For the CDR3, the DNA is TGTGCCAGCAGCGTCAGGGGCCGACAGGGGTTTACGGGTGAGCAGTTCTTC. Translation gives CASSVRGRQGFTGEQFF. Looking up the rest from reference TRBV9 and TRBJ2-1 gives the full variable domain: DSGVTQTPKHLITATGQRVTLRCSPRSGDLSVYWYQQSLDQGLQFLIQYYNGEERAKGNILERFSAQQFPDLHSELNLSSLELGDSALYFCASSVRGRQGFTGEQFFGPGTRLTVL.

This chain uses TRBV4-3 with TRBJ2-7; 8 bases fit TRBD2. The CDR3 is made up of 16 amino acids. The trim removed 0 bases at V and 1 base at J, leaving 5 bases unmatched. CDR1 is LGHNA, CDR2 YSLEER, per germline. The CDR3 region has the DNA TGCGCCAGCAGCCAAGATATAACGGGGGGGTCCTACGAGCAGTACTTC. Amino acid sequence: CASSQDITGGSYEQYF.

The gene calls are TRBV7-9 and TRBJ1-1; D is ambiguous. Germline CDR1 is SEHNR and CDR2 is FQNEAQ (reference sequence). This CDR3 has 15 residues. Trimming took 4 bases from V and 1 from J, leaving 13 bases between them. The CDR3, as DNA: TGTGCCAGCAGCTCCCTTAGTCCGGGGAACACTGAAGCTTTCTTT. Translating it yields CASSSLSPGNTEAFF.

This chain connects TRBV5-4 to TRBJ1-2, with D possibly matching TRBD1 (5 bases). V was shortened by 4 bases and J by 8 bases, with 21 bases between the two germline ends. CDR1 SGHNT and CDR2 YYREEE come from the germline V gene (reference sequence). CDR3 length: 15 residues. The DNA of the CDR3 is TGTGCCAGCAGCCAAGATGATCCGGGGGATCAGGGCTACACCTTC. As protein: CASSQDDPGDQGYTF.

In nucleotides, the CDR3 is TGTGCCAGCAGTGCCGGGACAGGGCACGATTCACCCCTCCACTTT. It translates to CASSAGTGHDSPLHF. This sequence joins TRBV6-4 and TRBJ1-6; 9 nucleotides agree with TRBD1. This CDR3 contains 15 residues. Per the germline V gene, CDR1 is MRHNA and CDR2 is SNTAGT. Trimming at V came to 4 bases and at J to 8 bases, leaving 6 bases not matched to a gene.

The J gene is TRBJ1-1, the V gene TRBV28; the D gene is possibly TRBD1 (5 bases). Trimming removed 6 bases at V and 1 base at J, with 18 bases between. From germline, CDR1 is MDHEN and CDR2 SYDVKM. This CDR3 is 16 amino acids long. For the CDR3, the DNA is TGTGCCAGCAGAAATCCTCTCTACGGGACGAACACTGAAGCTTTCTTT. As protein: CASRNPLYGTNTEAFF.

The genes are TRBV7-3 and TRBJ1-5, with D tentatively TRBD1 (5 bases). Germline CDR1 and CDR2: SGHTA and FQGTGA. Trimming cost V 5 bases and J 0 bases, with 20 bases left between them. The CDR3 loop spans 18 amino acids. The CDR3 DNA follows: TGTGCCAGCAGCCTCCTGGGGGGGTTTACGTCTAGCAATCAGCCCCAGCATTTT. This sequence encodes CASSLLGGFTSSNQPQHF.

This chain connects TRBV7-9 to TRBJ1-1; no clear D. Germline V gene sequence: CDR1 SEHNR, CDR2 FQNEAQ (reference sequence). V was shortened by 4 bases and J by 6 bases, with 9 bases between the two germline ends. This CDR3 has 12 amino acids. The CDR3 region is CASSSPRAEAFF. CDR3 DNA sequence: TGTGCCAGCAGCTCACCCCGAGCTGAAGCTTTCTTT.

CDR3 DNA sequence: TGTGCCTGGAGTGGGACAGTCTATGGCTACACCTTC. Residues: CAWSGTVYGYTF. This rearrangement joins TRBV30 to TRBJ1-2, with a weak D call TRBD1 (6 bases). This CDR3 has 12 amino acids. CDR1 and CDR2 from the germline V gene are GTSNPN and SVGIG (reference sequence). V lost 1 base and J lost 4, with 7 bases in between.

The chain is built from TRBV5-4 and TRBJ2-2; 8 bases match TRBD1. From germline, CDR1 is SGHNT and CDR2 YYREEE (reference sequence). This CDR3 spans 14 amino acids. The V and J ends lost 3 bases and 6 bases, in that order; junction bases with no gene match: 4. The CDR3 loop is CASSWGQASGELFF. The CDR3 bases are TGTGCCAGCAGCTGGGGACAGGCCTCCGGGGAGCTGTTTTTT.

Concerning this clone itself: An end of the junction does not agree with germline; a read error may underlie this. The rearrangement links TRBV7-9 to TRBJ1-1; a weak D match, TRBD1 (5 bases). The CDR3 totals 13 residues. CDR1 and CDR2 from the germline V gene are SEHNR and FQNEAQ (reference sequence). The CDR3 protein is CASSLEGYGGFHF. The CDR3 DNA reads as TGTGCCAGCAGCTTAGAAGGGTACGGGGGTTTTCACTTT.

The CDR3 nucleotides read TGTGCCAGCAGTGCGGTGCAGGGAAGCAATCAGCCCCAGCATTTT. Its protein is CASSAVQGSNQPQHF. V usage is TRBV2 and J usage is TRBJ1-5; a weak D match, TRBD1 (5 bases). CDR3 length equals 15 residues. Germline V gene lookup returns CDR1 SNHLY and CDR2 FYNNEI. Deletions cut 4 bases from V and 1 base from J, with 11 bases between.

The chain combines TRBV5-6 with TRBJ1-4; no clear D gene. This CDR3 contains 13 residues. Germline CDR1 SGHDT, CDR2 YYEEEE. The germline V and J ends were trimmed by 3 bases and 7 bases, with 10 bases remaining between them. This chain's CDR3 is CASSSWSGEKLFF. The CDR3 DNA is TGTGCCAGCAGCTCCTGGTCGGGTGAAAAACTGTTTTTT.

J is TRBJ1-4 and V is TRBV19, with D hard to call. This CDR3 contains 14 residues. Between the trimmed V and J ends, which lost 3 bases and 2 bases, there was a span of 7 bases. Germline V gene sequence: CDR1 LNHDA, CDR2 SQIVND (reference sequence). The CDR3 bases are TGTGCCAGTAGTATTGCACCTACTAATGAAAAACTGTTTTTT. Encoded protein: CASSIAPTNEKLFF.

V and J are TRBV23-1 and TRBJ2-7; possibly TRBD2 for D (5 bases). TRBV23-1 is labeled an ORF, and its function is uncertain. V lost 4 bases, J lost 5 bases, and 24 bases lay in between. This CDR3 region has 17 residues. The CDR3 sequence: CASSPLAPWQSADEQYF. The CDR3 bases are TGCGCCAGCAGTCCCCTAGCCCCTTGGCAGTCTGCGGACGAGCAGTACTTC.

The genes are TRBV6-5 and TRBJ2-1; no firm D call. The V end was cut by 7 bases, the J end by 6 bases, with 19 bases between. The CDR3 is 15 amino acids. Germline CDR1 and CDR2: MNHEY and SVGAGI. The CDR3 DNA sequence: TGTGCCAGCACTTTTAGGCTTAGTTCTACCAATGAGCAGTTCTTC. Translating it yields CASTFRLSSTNEQFF.

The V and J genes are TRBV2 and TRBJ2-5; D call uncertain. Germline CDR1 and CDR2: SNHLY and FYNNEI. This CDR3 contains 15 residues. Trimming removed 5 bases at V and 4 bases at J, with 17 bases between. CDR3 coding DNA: TGTGCCAGCAGTCGTAGTCCGGGTATGATAGAGACCCAGTACTTC. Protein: CASSRSPGMIETQYF.

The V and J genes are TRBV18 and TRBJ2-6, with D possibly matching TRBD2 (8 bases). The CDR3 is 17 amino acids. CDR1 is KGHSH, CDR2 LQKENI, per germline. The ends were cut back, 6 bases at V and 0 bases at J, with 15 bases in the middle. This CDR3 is CASSAGGQSSGANVLTF. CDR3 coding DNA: TGTGCCAGCTCTGCGGGGGGACAGTCCTCTGGGGCCAACGTCCTGACTTTC. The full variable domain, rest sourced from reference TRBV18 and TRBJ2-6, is NAGVMQNPRHLVRRRGQEARLRCSPMKGHSHVYWYRQLPEEGLKFMVYLQKENIIDESGMPKERFSAEFPKEGPSILRIQQVVRGDSAAYFCASSAGGQSSGANVLTFGAGSRLTVL.

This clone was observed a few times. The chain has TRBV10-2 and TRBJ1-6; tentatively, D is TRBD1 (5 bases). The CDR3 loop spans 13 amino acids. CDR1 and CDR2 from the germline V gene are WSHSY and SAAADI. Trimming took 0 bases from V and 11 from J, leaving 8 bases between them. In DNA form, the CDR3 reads TGCGCCAGCAGTGAGTCGAGGGGCACACCCCTCCACTTT. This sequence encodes CASSESRGTPLHF.

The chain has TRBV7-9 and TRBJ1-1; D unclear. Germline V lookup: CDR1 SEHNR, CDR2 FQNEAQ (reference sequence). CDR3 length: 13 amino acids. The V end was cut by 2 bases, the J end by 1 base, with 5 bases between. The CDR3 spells CASSLYGNTEAFF. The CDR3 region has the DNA TGTGCCAGCAGCTTATACGGGAACACTGAAGCTTTCTTT.

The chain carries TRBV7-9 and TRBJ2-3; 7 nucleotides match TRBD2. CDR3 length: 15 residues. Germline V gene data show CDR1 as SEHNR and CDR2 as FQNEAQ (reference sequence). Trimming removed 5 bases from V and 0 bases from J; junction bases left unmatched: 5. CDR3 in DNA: TGTGCCAGCAGCCAACTAGCGACTAGCACAGATACGCAGTATTTT. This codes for CASSQLATSTDTQYF. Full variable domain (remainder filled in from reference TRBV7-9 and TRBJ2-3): DTGVSQNPRHKITKRGQNVTFRCDPISEHNRLYWYRQTLGQGPEFLTYFQNEAQLEKSRLLSDRFSAERPKGSFSTLEIQRTEQGDSAMYLCASSQLATSTDTQYFGPGTRLTVL.